Listed here is a single T cell receptor (beta chain). Germline V gives CDR1 MNHEY, CDR2 SMNVEV (reference sequence). The CDR3 contains 15 residues. The germline V and J ends were trimmed by 5 bases and 4 bases, with 15 bases remaining between them. This sample is part of a study of shared clonotypes between healthy human individuals. TCRdb keeps only in-frame clones here, not all; method: immunoSEQ multiplex PCR. Of 2 million to 3 million clones listed, roughly 93% are singletons. The clonotype originates from a young man in good health. Some clones in this sample may be carry-over from other donors' samples. The V call is TRBV27, the J call TRBJ2-1; no clear D. The sample was naive CD4+ T cells from PBMCs. The subset denotes: CD45RA+ positively selected. The CDR3 sequence: CASSAIGVAYNEQFF. The DNA of the CDR3 is TGTGCCAGCAGTGCCATTGGGGTGGCATACAATGAGCAGTTCTTC.